A single sample gave rise to the 25 T cell receptor beta chains below, sequenced in a study of vaccination effects on CD4 cells after COVID-19. Only in-frame clones appear in the TCRdb table, and some are missing; sequencing was by immunoSEQ multiplex PCR. This sample carries 68,000 or so clones, 80% of them seen once, and the ten largest clones take 9% to 15%. Their target antigens are unknown. Expansion with viral peptide pools was applied to antigen-specific CD4+ T cells by the ViraFEST assay prior to sequencing. Following a roughly ten-day culture, CD4+ T cells were purified. Previously uninfected by SARS-CoV-2, the vaccine recipients also showed negative nucleocapsid antibodies. The material sequenced was CD4+ T cells from PBMCs cultured with SARS-CoV-2 spike peptides, taken before COVID-19 vaccination. These receptors were obtained from a human donor who received a COVID-19 vaccine.

This sequence joins TRBV2 and TRBJ2-1; TRBD2 aligns across 10 bases. The CDR3 extends over 15 amino acids. Germline V CDR1 and CDR2: SNHLY, FYNNEI. Trimming at V came to 2 bases and at J to 4 bases, leaving 2 bases not matched to a gene. CDR3 amino acids: CASSEIAGGYNEQFF. As DNA, the CDR3 is TGTGCCAGCAGTGAAATAGCGGGGGGTTACAATGAGCAGTTCTTC.

J is TRBJ2-3 and V is TRBV12-5; 13 positions match TRBD2. The trim removed 5 bases at V and 2 bases at J, leaving 4 bases unmatched. CDR3 length equals 16 residues. The germline CDR1 and CDR2 sequences are LGHNT and FRNRAP. Here the CDR3 DNA reads TGTGCTAGTGGTCGGACTAGCGGGGGACCCACAGATACGCAGTATTTT. Protein product: CASGRTSGGPTDTQYF.

The chain couples TRBV3-1 (or the pseudogene TRBV3-2) to TRBJ1-5, with D hard to call. V was pared by 4 bases and J by 4 bases, with 11 bases between. The germline V gene encodes CDR1 LGHDT and CDR2 YNNKEL (reference sequence). The CDR3 contains 14 residues. The CDR3 bases are TGTGCCAGCAGCCCCGGTCGGGTTAATCAGCCCCAGCATTTT. Protein sequence: CASSPGRVNQPQHF.

The chain is built from TRBV5-1 and TRBJ2-7; D unclear. The CDR3 runs to 14 residues. CDR1 is SGHRS, CDR2 YFSETQ, per germline. V shed 1 base and J shed 0 bases, with 8 bases lying between them. In nucleotides, the CDR3 is TGCGCCAGCAGCTTGAATCCTGGCTCCTACGAGCAGTACGTC. It encodes CASSLNPGSYEQYV.

The J gene is TRBJ2-5, the V gene TRBV15, with D perhaps matching TRBD2 (5 bases). Trimming pared 8 bases from V and 4 bases from J, leaving 23 bases between. The germline V gene encodes CDR1 LNHNV and CDR2 YYDKDF (reference sequence). CDR3 length: 16 amino acids. The CDR3 region has the DNA TGTGCCACCTCCCAAGAGAGTCGGGGTAAGGCAGAGACCCAGTACTTC. Translated: CATSQESRGKAETQYF.

The V call is TRBV10-2, the J call TRBJ1-2; TRBD1 might be the D (5 bases). Germline V gene sequence: CDR1 WSHSY, CDR2 SAAADI. The CDR3 length is 13 residues. Trimming removed 9 bases from V and 4 bases from J, with 15 bases in between. CDR3 sequence reads: CASSGPPLYGYTF. In nucleotides, the CDR3 is TGCGCCAGTTCAGGGCCCCCTCTCTATGGCTACACCTTC.

This clone was observed a single time. The chain joins TRBV6-2 or TRBV6-3 to TRBJ2-5; TRBD2 matches 7 bases. Per the germline V gene, CDR1 is MNHEY and CDR2 is SVGEGT. With 6 bases clipped from V and 6 bases from J, the junction kept 16 bases outside the gene matches. The CDR3 has 16 amino acids. The CDR3 nucleotides are TGTGCCAGCAGCCATCTGGTGGGGGGGGTAAGAAAGACCCAGTACTTC. Translation gives CASSHLVGGVRKTQYF.

The chain employs TRBV9 and TRBJ2-1; 11 bases fit TRBD2. Germline V gene lookup returns CDR1 SGDLS and CDR2 YYNGEE. This CDR3 comprises 17 residues. With 4 bases clipped from V and 4 bases from J, the junction kept 10 bases outside the gene matches. CDR3 nucleotides: TGTGCCAGCAGCTTTTCGCCGGGACTAGCGGCATACAATGAGCAGTTCTTC. This translates into CASSFSPGLAAYNEQFF.

The chain uses TRBV10-3 and TRBJ2-3, with 8 nucleotides matching TRBD2. Germline loops: CDR1 ENHRY, CDR2 SYGVKD. V gave up 10 bases and J gave up 3 bases; unmatched junction bases: 12. The CDR3 has 15 amino acids. For the CDR3, the DNA is TGTGCCACGGCCCTGGGGAGCGGGGGTACAGATACGCAGTATTTT. This sequence encodes CATALGSGGTDTQYF.

This chain uses TRBV4-1 with TRBJ2-5, with 10 bases that match TRBD1. The ends lost 0 bases at V and 4 bases at J; junction bases unmatched: 2. Germline V gene data show CDR1 as MGHRA and CDR2 as YSYEKL. This CDR3 region has 15 residues. The CDR3 loop reads CASSQDRTGGETQYF. Here the CDR3 DNA reads TGCGCCAGCAGCCAAGATCGGACAGGGGGAGAGACCCAGTACTTC.

This chain connects TRBV7-2 to TRBJ1-5; D might be TRBD1 (6 bases). CDR3 length: 13 amino acids. V was cut by 3 bases and J by 6 bases, with 9 bases left in between. Germline CDR1 is SGHTA and CDR2 is FQGNSA. The CDR3 DNA follows: TGTGCCAGCAGCTTGGGGGGGCTTCAGCCCCAGCATTTT. Its protein product is CASSLGGLQPQHF. Based on the CDR3 plus reference TRBV7-2 and TRBJ1-5, the full variable domain is GAGVSQSPSNKVTEKGKDVELRCDPISGHTALYWYRQSLGQGLEFLIYFQGNSAPDKSGLPSDRFSAERTGGSVSTLTIQRTQQEDSAVYLCASSLGGLQPQHFGDGTRLSIL.

This clone was recorded a few times. The chain recombines TRBV27 with TRBJ2-2; 12 bases match TRBD2. Germline loops: CDR1 MNHEY, CDR2 SMNVEV (reference sequence). The CDR3 sequence is 15 residues long. V gave up 6 bases and J gave up 6 bases; unmatched junction bases: 5. CDR3 residues: CASSYLAGGPGELFF. The CDR3 nucleotides are TGTGCCAGCAGCTATCTAGCGGGGGGGCCCGGGGAGCTGTTTTTT.

The chain has TRBV5-1 and TRBJ1-6; the D gene is possibly TRBD1 (5 bases). Trimming cost V 0 bases and J 5 bases, with 12 bases left between them. Germline V gene data show CDR1 as SGHRS and CDR2 as YFSETQ. The CDR3 runs 16 residues. CDR3 protein: CASSLEFGADNSPLHF. In DNA form, the CDR3 reads TGCGCCAGCAGCTTGGAATTCGGGGCGGATAATTCACCCCTCCACTTT.

The rearrangement joins TRBV27 to TRBJ1-2; D remains unclear. The CDR3 is made up of 15 amino acids. Trimming cost V 1 base and J 6 bases, with 15 bases left between them. Germline loops: CDR1 MNHEY, CDR2 SMNVEV (reference sequence). Here the CDR3 reads CASSLYEPEVDGYTF. The CDR3 nucleotides read TGTGCCAGCAGTTTATATGAGCCAGAGGTCGATGGCTACACCTTC.

The rearrangement joins TRBV12-2 to TRBJ2-1; TRBD2, as called in the table, went unchecked against the DNA. TRBV12-2 is an annotated pseudogene. The length of the CDR3 is 16 residues. DNA of the CDR3: TGTGCAAGTCACCCATCGCGGGGAGGGATTAGCAATGAGCAGTTCTTC. This sequence encodes CASHPSRGGISNEQFF.

The chain combines TRBV5-1 with TRBJ1-4, with a weak D call TRBD1 (5 bases). The V end lost 4 bases, the J end lost 5 bases, and 9 bases lay between the germline ends. This CDR3 is built from 13 residues. From germline, CDR1 is SGHRS and CDR2 YFSETQ. The CDR3 here is CASSLGRNEKLFF. The CDR3 DNA sequence: TGCGCCAGCAGCCTGGGGCGAAATGAAAAACTGTTTTTT.

This clone has more than one count but fewer than ten. The chain employs TRBV18 and TRBJ2-2; a possible D gene is TRBD2 (5 bases). Trimming cost V 2 bases and J 2 bases, with 12 bases left between them. CDR3 length equals 16 residues. Germline assignment: CDR1 KGHSH and CDR2 LQKENI. The DNA for the CDR3 is TGTGCCAGCTCACCAAACGTCCGGACTAACACCGGGGAGCTGTTTTTT. Protein sequence: CASSPNVRTNTGELFF. Full variable domain (remainder filled in from reference TRBV18 and TRBJ2-2): NAGVMQNPRHLVRRRGQEARLRCSPMKGHSHVYWYRQLPEEGLKFMVYLQKENIIDESGMPKERFSAEFPKEGPSILRIQQVVRGDSAAYFCASSPNVRTNTGELFFGEGSRLTVL.

Details on this clone: Other DNA sequences in the same sample also yield this CDR3. The chain carries TRBV5-6 and TRBJ2-3, with D possibly being TRBD2 (5 bases). This CDR3 comprises 13 residues. The germline V and J ends were trimmed by 1 base and 4 bases, with 7 bases remaining between them. The germline gives CDR1 SGHDT, CDR2 YYEEEE. DNA for the CDR3: TGTGCCAGCAGCTTGAGCGGATCAGATACGCAGTATTTT. Its protein product is CASSLSGSDTQYF.

This chain joins TRBV18 and TRBJ2-5; D may correspond to TRBD1 or TRBD2 (5 bases each). Germline CDR1 is KGHSH and CDR2 is LQKENI. The CDR3 has 16 amino acids. Trimming took off 6 bases at V and 3 bases at J, with 20 bases between the two ends. The CDR3 bases are TGTGCCAGCTCGCCCAAAACCGGGACGCTTAAAGAGACCCAGTACTTC. Residues: CASSPKTGTLKETQYF.

The V call is TRBV6-6, the J call TRBJ1-1, with 8 bases aligning to TRBD1. CDR1 MNHNY and CDR2 SVGAGI come from the germline V gene (reference sequence). CDR3 size: 13 residues. V shed 7 bases and J 2 bases; nucleotides not matched to a gene: 3. CDR3 nucleotides: TGTGCCAGCACGGGACAGGTCAACACTGAAGCTTTCTTT. The encoded protein is CASTGQVNTEAFF.

V gene TRBV6-5 combines with J gene TRBJ1-3, with D perhaps TRBD1 (6 bases). Germline V CDR1 and CDR2: MNHEY, SVGAGI. Trimming took 7 bases from V and 3 from J, leaving 10 bases between them. The CDR3 loop spans 13 amino acids. The CDR3 coding sequence is TGTGCCAGCACAGGGGTCGTTGGAAACACCATATATTTT. This gives the protein CASTGVVGNTIYF.

The rearrangement links TRBV10-1 to TRBJ2-1; 10 bases are shared with TRBD2. The CDR3 is made up of 14 amino acids. Germline V gene data show CDR1 as WNHNN and CDR2 as SYGVQD (reference sequence). Losses at the gene ends were 5 bases for V and 9 bases for J; bases not matched to a gene: 7. CDR3: CASSWSGGAGEQFF. In DNA form, the CDR3 reads TGCGCCAGCAGTTGGAGCGGGGGGGCAGGTGAGCAGTTCTTC.

This chain links TRBV3-1 (or the pseudogene TRBV3-2) with TRBJ2-2, with 10 positions matching TRBD1. The CDR3 totals 16 residues. The J segment lost 7 bases and the V segment lost 3 bases, leaving 8 bases of the junction unmatched. From germline, CDR1 is LGHDT and CDR2 YNNKEL (reference sequence). The CDR3 coding sequence is TGTGCCAGCAGCCAGCTCGGGACAGGGGAATACGGGGAGCTGTTTTTT. It codes for CASSQLGTGEYGELFF.

This clone has more than one count but fewer than ten. The chain employs TRBV4-1 and TRBJ2-2; 8 nucleotides align to TRBD1. In germline, CDR1 is MGHRA, CDR2 YSYEKL. This CDR3 is 15 amino acids long. The ends lost 5 bases at V and 1 base at J; junction bases unmatched: 3. CDR3 DNA: TGCGCCAGCAGCGTAGGACAGGGGAACACCGGGGAGCTGTTTTTT. Translation gives CASSVGQGNTGELFF.

This rearrangement joins TRBV5-1 to TRBJ2-1; 10 nucleotides match TRBD2. Trimming removed 4 bases from V and 7 bases from J; junction bases left unmatched: 11. Germline CDR1 SGHRS, CDR2 YFSETQ. The CDR3 runs to 16 residues. In nucleotides, the CDR3 is TGCGCCAGCAGCCTTACTAGCGGGGCAGGCGTGAATGAGCAGTTCTTC. Amino acid sequence: CASSLTSGAGVNEQFF. The entire variable domain, with the rest obtained from reference TRBV5-1 and TRBJ2-1, is as follows: KAGVTQTPRYLIKTRGQQVTLSCSPISGHRSVSWYQQTPGQGLQFLFEYFSETQRNKGNFPGRFSGRQFSNSRSEMNVSTLELGDSALYLCASSLTSGAGVNEQFFGPGTRLTVL.